The rows below give T cell receptor beta chains drawn from one sample of a study of blood T cell repertoires in COVID-19. Repertoires were generated with immunoSEQ multiplex PCR, while TCRdb's copy carries only in-frame clones and drops some. The data show 180,000 or so clones, approximately 89% seen once. Sequenced input: PBMCs or T cells enriched from blood (not recorded which). Receptor source: a man aged 35-49 years who had recovered from COVID-19. Both conserved end residues are part of each CDR3. Fields, in order: D gene, J gene, V gene, clone size, CDR3 protein, CDR3 DNA. D genes are given only for firm matches. Clone size is not always given. Where it is, it says once, few, many or a class for expanded clones.

NA	TRBJ2-7	TRBV10-2	NA	CASSESELRQYF	TGCGCCAGCAGTGAGTCCGAACTTAGGCAGTACTTC
TRBD1	TRBJ2-7	TRBV7-8	NA	CASSLEGQAREQYF	TGTGCCAGCAGCTTAGAGGGACAGGCCCGCGAGCAGTACTTC
TRBD1	TRBJ1-5	TRBV5-1	NA	CASRAGTDNNQPQHF	TGCGCCAGCAGGGCCGGGACAGACAACAATCAGCCCCAGCATTTT
TRBD2	TRBJ2-3	TRBV5-1	NA	CASSTSGGSNTQYF	TGCGCCAGCTCTACTAGCGGGGGTAGTAATACGCAGTATTTT
TRBD2	TRBJ2-3	TRBV18	NA	CASSQSGRLGGDTQYF	TGTGCCAGCTCACAGTCCGGGAGGCTTGGAGGAGATACGCAGTATTTT
TRBD1	TRBJ1-4	TRBV6-5	NA	CASKQGAANEKLFF	TGTGCCAGCAAACAGGGGGCAGCTAATGAAAAACTGTTTTTT
NA	TRBJ1-2	TRBV28	NA	CASSELRHGYTF	TGTGCCAGCAGTGAGCTGAGGCATGGCTACACCTTC
NA	TRBJ1-4	TRBV18	NA	CASSSDATNEKLFF	TGTGCCAGCTCTTCAGATGCAACTAATGAAAAACTGTTTTTT
NA	TRBJ1-1	TRBV5-5	few	CASRSDTLTEAFF	TGTGCCAGCCGGTCAGACACCCTCACTGAAGCTTTCTTT
NA	TRBJ2-1	TRBV28	NA	CASSLAISYNEQFF	TGTGCCAGCAGCCTGGCCATTTCCTACAATGAGCAGTTCTTC
TRBD2	TRBJ2-7	TRBV7-8	NA	CASSRGLAGASYYEQYF	TGTGCCAGCAGCAGAGGTCTAGCGGGGGCCAGTTACTACGAGCAGTACTTC
NA	TRBJ1-5	TRBV10-3	NA	CAISELDSNQPQHF	TGTGCCATCAGTGAGTTAGATAGCAATCAGCCCCAGCATTTT
NA	TRBJ1-2	TRBV19	NA	CASKKGYGYTF	TGTGCCAGTAAGAAGGGGTATGGCTACACCTTC
NA	TRBJ1-4	TRBV1	few	CTSSQDPQRRFGEKLFF	TGCACCAGCAGCCAAGATCCGCAGAGGAGGTTTGGTGAAAAACTGTTTTTT
TRBD1	TRBJ2-4	TRBV9	NA	CASSVQGASQNIQYF	TGTGCCAGCAGCGTTCAGGGGGCTTCGCAAAACATTCAGTACTTC